What follows are 27 T cell receptor beta chains derived from one specimen sequenced in a study of T-cell reconstitution after alpha-beta-depleted transplantation in children. Using unique molecular identifiers, the investigators prepared the TCRbeta library. TCRdb re-derived calls from the PCR reads in MiXCR, one entry per CDR3 protein. Of around 410,000 distinct CDR3 sequences in the sample, roughly 11% were seen once. The sequencing here drew on PBMCs from the stem cell graft donor, taken from the stem cell graft. These TCRs come from a human donor who donated a stem cell graft to a child with acute myeloid leukemia.

This clonotype has just a few counts. The chain combines TRBV25-1 with TRBJ1-4, with a possible D match to TRBD1 (6 bases). The CDR3 is 15 amino acids. Germline CDR1 MGHDK, CDR2 SYGVNS. Trimming pared 3 bases from V and 8 bases from J, leaving 16 bases between. In DNA form, the CDR3 reads TGTGCCAGCAGTGATTTCAGGGGAACGGAAGAAAAACTGTTTTTT. This encodes CASSDFRGTEEKLFF.

The V and J genes are TRBV5-1 and TRBJ2-1, with D possibly matching TRBD2 (6 bases). From germline, CDR1 is SGHRS and CDR2 YFSETQ. The CDR3 totals 15 residues. Trimming removed 4 bases at V and 5 bases at J, with 16 bases between. CDR3 nucleotide sequence: TGCGCCAGCAGCCTTACCGGGAGCCAGAACAATGAGCAGTTCTTC. Its translation is CASSLTGSQNNEQFF.

V is TRBV5-6 and J is TRBJ2-5, with D perhaps matching TRBD2 (5 bases). Deletions cut 1 base from V and 5 bases from J, with 12 bases between. The CDR3 has 14 amino acids. The germline V gene has CDR1 SGHDT and CDR2 YYEEEE. The DNA of the CDR3 is TGTGCCAGCAGCTTGTCGGGGAACGAGGAGACCCAGTACTTC. This translates into CASSLSGNEETQYF.

This clonotype was detected ten times or more. The chain uses TRBV7-2 and TRBJ2-7, with D unresolved. This CDR3 has 13 residues. Germline CDR1 reads SGHTA; CDR2 reads FQGNSA. The V and J ends lost 1 base and 1 base respectively, with 5 bases between them. The CDR3 is CASSLELSYEQYF. The CDR3 DNA reads TGTGCCAGCAGCTTAGAACTATCCTACGAGCAGTACTTC.

This chain uses TRBV27 with TRBJ1-2; 8 positions match TRBD1. The CDR3 is 15 amino acids. Trimming cost V 8 bases and J 3 bases; bases outside gene matches: 11. Germline V lookup: CDR1 MNHEY, CDR2 SMNVEV (reference sequence). The CDR3 here is CASARVGQGDYGYTF. As DNA, the CDR3 is TGTGCCAGCGCAAGAGTAGGACAGGGTGACTATGGCTACACCTTC.

This chain links TRBV7-2 with TRBJ1-1; TRBD1 is a possible D gene (5 bases). CDR1 is SGHTA and CDR2 is FQGNSA in the germline V gene. Trimming left V 5 bases short and J 8 bases short, with 21 bases between. The CDR3 sequence is 15 residues long. This chain's CDR3 is CASSKSRGTLGEAFF. The CDR3, as DNA: TGTGCCAGCAGCAAGTCGCGGGGGACGTTGGGGGAAGCTTTCTTT.

This clonotype was seen repeatedly, ten times or more. The chain recombines TRBV12-3 or TRBV12-4 with TRBJ1-1; no reliable D call. CDR3 length equals 15 residues. The V end was cut by 5 bases, the J end by 4 bases, with 17 bases between. The CDR3 nucleotides read TGTGCCAGCAGTCACACTGGTGGCCGGGGCACTGAAGCTTTCTTT. The encoded protein is CASSHTGGRGTEAFF.

This clonotype was picked up many times. V is TRBV20-1 and J is TRBJ2-5, with 7 bases lining up with TRBD2. Unmatched junction bases numbered 5, after V lost 5 bases and J lost 5 bases. The CDR3 runs 12 residues. Germline values: CDR1 DFQATT, CDR2 SNEGSKA (reference sequence). CDR3 protein: CSARDYVETQYF. In DNA, the CDR3 is TGCAGTGCTCGGGACTATGTGGAGACCCAGTACTTC.

The chain recombines TRBV7-9 with TRBJ2-3, with a weak D call TRBD2 (6 bases). There are 15 residues in the CDR3. The germline V and J ends were trimmed by 2 bases and 0 bases, with 9 bases remaining between them. Germline CDR1 reads SEHNR; CDR2 reads FQNEAQ (reference sequence). The chain's CDR3 is CASSLMSGSTDTQYF. The DNA for the CDR3 is TGTGCCAGCAGCTTAATGAGCGGGAGCACAGATACGCAGTATTTT.

In its sample, this clonotype was seen a few times. The rearrangement joins TRBV20-1 to TRBJ2-7; TRBD1 aligns across 8 bases. Germline V CDR1 and CDR2: DFQATT, SNEGSKA (reference sequence). The CDR3 spans 14 residues. J lost 2 bases, V lost 3 bases, and 6 bases had no gene match. CDR3 bases: TGCAGTGCTAGCGGCAGGGGGCTCACCTACGAGCAGTACTTC. Its protein is CSASGRGLTYEQYF.

This sequence joins TRBV29-1 and TRBJ2-1; 8 bases fit TRBD2. V trimming: 1 base; J trimming: 1 base; junction bases outside the gene matches: 9. This CDR3 is built from 17 residues. Germline lookup yields CDR1 SQVTM and CDR2 ANQGSEA. The CDR3 loop is CSVEGTKAGESYNEQFF. In DNA, the CDR3 is TGCAGCGTTGAAGGTACCAAAGCGGGAGAGTCCTACAATGAGCAGTTCTTC.

This clonotype appeared a few times. The chain combines TRBV27 with TRBJ2-7; 8 bases map to TRBD1. This CDR3 contains 15 residues. Germline-derived CDR1 and CDR2 are MNHEY and SMNVEV (reference sequence). The J segment lost 2 bases and the V segment lost 6 bases, leaving 9 bases of the junction unmatched. CDR3 loop: CASRSGQGYPYEQYV. DNA for the CDR3: TGTGCCAGCAGATCCGGACAGGGCTATCCCTACGAGCAGTACGTC.

For this clonotype: A much larger clone differs from this one at a single base, so this may be a read error. This chain links TRBV6-1 with TRBJ1-5; D uncertain. This CDR3 is 13 amino acids long. CDR1 and CDR2 from the germline V gene are MNHNS and SASEGT. V lost 1 base to trimming and J lost 11 bases, with 12 bases between them. In DNA form, the CDR3 reads TGTGCCAGCAGTGAAGAACCCCACCTAGCCCAGCATTTT. Protein product: CASSEEPHLAQHF.

The V gene is TRBV12-3 or TRBV12-4, the J gene TRBJ1-1; D uncertain. V was trimmed by 3 bases and J by 1 base, leaving 9 bases between them. The CDR3 loop spans 14 amino acids. The CDR3 sequence is CASSLDGTNTEAFF. DNA of the CDR3: TGTGCCAGCAGTTTGGACGGAACGAACACTGAAGCTTTCTTT.

The chain has TRBV7-9 and TRBJ2-1, with D tentatively TRBD1 or TRBD2 (5 bases each). The CDR3 totals 15 residues. Germline assignment: CDR1 SEHNR and CDR2 FQNEAQ (reference sequence). Deletions cut 10 bases from V and 0 bases from J, with 16 bases between. CDR3 bases: TGTGCCACACTCGGGACCCAAAGCTCCTACAATGAGCAGTTCTTC. Protein product: CATLGTQSSYNEQFF.

The J gene is TRBJ1-4, the V gene TRBV7-9; D call uncertain. With 0 bases removed from V and 5 bases from J, the gap between germline ends came to 7 bases. The V gene's germline CDR1 is SEHNR and CDR2 FQNEAQ (reference sequence). The CDR3 is made up of 14 amino acids. For the CDR3, the DNA is TGTGCCAGCAGCTTAGCGGGAGGGAATGAAAAACTGTTTTTT. Its protein is CASSLAGGNEKLFF.

The chain is built from TRBV7-6 and TRBJ1-1; 7 bases line up with TRBD1. Germline V CDR1 and CDR2: SGHVS, FNYEAQ. J was trimmed by 1 base and V by 0 bases; bases with no gene match: 17. This CDR3 comprises 20 residues. The CDR3 sequence: CASSLAHRQGGRVSNTEAFF. The CDR3 DNA is TGTGCCAGCAGCTTAGCGCACAGACAGGGAGGAAGGGTGTCGAACACTGAAGCTTTCTTT.

This clonotype has just a few counts. The chain links TRBV6-1 to TRBJ2-3; D call uncertain. CDR1 and CDR2 from the germline V gene are MNHNS and SASEGT. The CDR3 is made up of 13 amino acids. Trimming cost V 6 bases and J 5 bases, with 12 bases left between them. The CDR3 sequence is CASSLLWEDTQYF. As DNA, the CDR3 is TGTGCCAGCAGCCTCCTATGGGAAGATACGCAGTATTTT.

This clonotype was seen a handful of times. The CDR3 DNA reads TGCAGTGCCCCGAAACAGGGAGCTGGGGCCAACGTCCTGACTTTC. Translation: CSAPKQGAGANVLTF. The chain employs TRBV20-1 and TRBJ2-6; weak D call: TRBD1 (6 bases). V lost 6 bases to trimming and J lost 2 bases, with 14 bases between them. This CDR3 contains 15 residues. In germline, CDR1 is DFQATT, CDR2 SNEGSKA (reference sequence).

J is TRBJ2-7 and V is TRBV15; no definite D call. This CDR3 has 13 residues. Germline V gene data show CDR1 as LNHNV and CDR2 as YYDKDF (reference sequence). V was pared by 5 bases and J by 2 bases, with 10 bases between. This chain's CDR3 is CATSSGLAYEQYF. CDR3 nucleotide sequence: TGTGCCACCAGCTCGGGCCTCGCCTACGAGCAGTACTTC.

This clonotype was detected a few times. This rearrangement joins TRBV5-1 to TRBJ1-1; 8 bases fit TRBD1. CDR3 size: 14 residues. The ends lost 1 base at V and 7 bases at J; junction bases unmatched: 6. The germline V gene encodes CDR1 SGHRS and CDR2 YFSETQ. CDR3 in amino acids: CASSLRTGPDEAFF. In DNA, the CDR3 is TGCGCCAGCAGCTTGCGGACAGGGCCCGATGAAGCTTTCTTT.

This clonotype was seen only once. This sequence may be a read error, since a much larger clone differs from it by one base. The rearrangement uses TRBV2 and TRBJ2-2, with TRBD2 as a possible D gene (7 bases). This CDR3 is 18 amino acids long. Germline V gene lookup returns CDR1 SNHLY and CDR2 FYNNEI. Trimming cost V 8 bases and J 1 base, with 23 bases left between them. The CDR3 DNA sequence: TGTGCCAGCTGTCCTCGCGGGGGCCCCCATCGGAACACCGGGGAGCTGTTTTTT. This sequence encodes CASCPRGGPHRNTGELFF.

This clonotype has at least ten counts. This chain joins TRBV9 and TRBJ2-1; 7 bases fit TRBD2. V trimming: 0 bases; J trimming: 7 bases; junction bases outside the gene matches: 7. The germline V gene has CDR1 SGDLS and CDR2 YYNGEE. CDR3 length equals 15 residues. The CDR3 DNA sequence: TGTGCCAGCAGCGTAGTAGGTTCCGGGGGGAATGAGCAGTTCTTC. Protein sequence: CASSVVGSGGNEQFF.

V is TRBV19 and J is TRBJ2-7; TRBD1 is a possible D gene (6 bases). The germline CDR1 and CDR2 sequences are LNHDA and SQIVND (reference sequence). The V gene lost 3 bases and the J gene lost 3 bases, with 12 bases spanning the gap. CDR3 size: 14 residues. CDR3 residues: CASSISHRDYEQYV. The CDR3 coding sequence is TGTGCCAGTAGTATCAGTCACAGGGACTACGAGCAGTACGTC.

V usage is TRBV20-1 and J usage is TRBJ2-3; TRBD1 matches at 9 bases. The germline V gene has CDR1 DFQATT and CDR2 SNEGSKA (reference sequence). The CDR3 extends over 15 amino acids. V shed 6 bases, J shed 2 bases, and the junction held 9 bases outside the gene matches. The CDR3: CSANPGTGFTDTQYF. For the CDR3, the DNA is TGCAGTGCCAATCCCGGGACAGGGTTCACAGATACGCAGTATTTT.

The chain joins TRBV20-1 to TRBJ2-2, with D hard to call. The CDR3 is 14 amino acids. Per the germline V gene, CDR1 is DFQATT and CDR2 is SNEGSKA (reference sequence). Trimming took off 5 bases at V and 3 bases at J, with 13 bases between the two ends. The CDR3 reads CSAGVGNDTGELFF. The CDR3 nucleotides read TGCAGTGCTGGCGTGGGGAACGACACCGGGGAGCTGTTTTTT.

A few counts support this clonotype. The chain combines TRBV20-1 with TRBJ2-2; maybe TRBD1 (5 bases). CDR3 length equals 13 residues. V was cut by 0 bases and J by 6 bases, with 8 bases left in between. Germline loops: CDR1 DFQATT, CDR2 SNEGSKA (reference sequence). The CDR3 DNA reads as TGCAGTGCTAGAGATCTGGGGCCCGGGGAGCTGTTTTTT. Translating it yields CSARDLGPGELFF.